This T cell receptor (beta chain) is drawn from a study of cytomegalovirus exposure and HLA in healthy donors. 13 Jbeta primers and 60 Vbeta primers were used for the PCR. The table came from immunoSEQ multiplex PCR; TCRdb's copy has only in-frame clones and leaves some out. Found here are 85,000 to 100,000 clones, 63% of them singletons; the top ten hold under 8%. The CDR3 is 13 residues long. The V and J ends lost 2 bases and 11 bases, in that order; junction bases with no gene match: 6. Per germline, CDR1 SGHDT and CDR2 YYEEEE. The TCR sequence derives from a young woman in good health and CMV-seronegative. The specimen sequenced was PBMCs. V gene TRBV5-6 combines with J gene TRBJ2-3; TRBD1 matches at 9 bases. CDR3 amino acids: CASSFSGQGGQYF. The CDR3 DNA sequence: TGTGCCAGCAGCTTCTCGGGACAGGGTGGGCAGTATTTT.